One sample yielded the 27 T cell receptor beta chains listed below, sequenced in a study of blood T cell repertoires in COVID-19. Profiled with immunoSEQ multiplex PCR; TCRdb holds only in-frame clones, not every one. The data show under 250,000 clones, about four fifths seen once. What was sequenced was peripheral blood. These TCRs come from a woman aged 70-85 years with acute or convalescent COVID-19.

This clone was seen only once. The chain has TRBV6-6 and TRBJ2-1, with D perhaps matching TRBD1 (5 bases). V lost 6 bases and J 8 bases, leaving 11 bases between the germline ends. Germline V CDR1 and CDR2: MNHNY, SVGAGI (reference sequence). The CDR3 has 12 amino acids. This chain's CDR3 is CASSPRGYEQFF. The CDR3 DNA follows: TGTGCCAGCAGCCCAAGGGGATATGAGCAGTTCTTC.

This chain links TRBV5-1 with TRBJ2-1; D possibly corresponds to TRBD2 (6 bases). Germline V lookup: CDR1 SGHRS, CDR2 YFSETQ. Trimming cost V 5 bases and J 0 bases, with 15 bases left between them. The length of the CDR3 is 16 residues. This CDR3 is CASSERGRSSYNEQFF. The DNA of the CDR3 is TGCGCCAGCAGTGAACGGGGGAGGAGCTCCTACAATGAGCAGTTCTTC. Together with reference TRBV5-1 and TRBJ2-1, the CDR3 gives the full variable domain: KAGVTQTPRYLIKTRGQQVTLSCSPISGHRSVSWYQQTPGQGLQFLFEYFSETQRNKGNFPGRFSGRQFSNSRSEMNVSTLELGDSALYLCASSERGRSSYNEQFFGPGTRLTVL.

This chain uses TRBV6-2 or TRBV6-3 with TRBJ2-7, with 8 nucleotides matching TRBD1. This CDR3 contains 16 residues. Trimming at V came to 5 bases and at J to 2 bases, leaving 11 bases not matched to a gene. Germline assignment: CDR1 MNHEY and CDR2 SVGEGT. CDR3 bases: TGTGCCAGCAGTCCCGTTAGGACAGGGAAACCCTACGAGCAGTACTTC. Encoded protein: CASSPVRTGKPYEQYF.

V is TRBV5-4 and J is TRBJ1-3; 8 nucleotides agree with TRBD1. Looked up from germline, CDR1 is SGHNT and CDR2 is YYREEE (reference sequence). The CDR3 has 16 residues. Losses at the gene ends were 4 bases for V and 3 bases for J; bases not matched to a gene: 9. The CDR3 is CASSRGQGKGGNTIYF. As DNA, the CDR3 is TGTGCCAGCAGCCGAGGACAGGGCAAAGGTGGAAACACCATATATTTT.

V gene TRBV5-3 combines with J gene TRBJ1-4, with D unclear. TRBV5-3 is placed among ORFs of uncertain function. The CDR3 is made up of 19 amino acids. The V gene lost 1 base and the J gene lost 3 bases, with 22 bases spanning the gap. The CDR3 sequence is CARSLSDTLNNRPNEKLFF. The CDR3 nucleotides read TGTGCCAGAAGCTTGTCAGACACGTTAAATAACCGGCCTAATGAAAAACTGTTTTTT.

The chain links TRBV5-1 to TRBJ1-4; D uncertain. The CDR3 consists of 15 residues. The V gene lost 0 bases and the J gene lost 5 bases, with 11 bases spanning the gap. CDR1 is SGHRS, CDR2 YFSETQ, per germline. CDR3 nucleotide sequence: TGCGCCAGCAGCTTGGAAAGTCCCAGGAATGAAAAACTGTTTTTT. It codes for CASSLESPRNEKLFF.

The gene calls are TRBV2 and TRBJ2-5; D might be TRBD2 (5 bases). CDR3 size: 14 residues. With 5 bases removed from V and 0 bases from J, the gap between germline ends came to 10 bases. CDR1 is SNHLY and CDR2 is FYNNEI in the germline V gene. CDR3 nucleotide sequence: TGTGCCAGCAGTCCTAGCCTGTACCAAGAGACCCAGTACTTC. Its protein is CASSPSLYQETQYF.

This chain uses TRBV7-2 with TRBJ2-4; 8 bases are a match to TRBD2. Trimming took 4 bases from V and 7 from J; bases not matched to a gene: 3. Germline V gives CDR1 SGHTA, CDR2 FQGNSA. CDR3 length: 13 amino acids. This CDR3 is CASSSGGRNIQYF. CDR3 coding DNA: TGTGCCAGCAGCTCGGGGGGGCGGAACATTCAGTACTTC.

The gene calls are TRBV19 and TRBJ2-5; unclear D gene. The germline gives CDR1 LNHDA, CDR2 SQIVND (reference sequence). V gave up 3 bases and J gave up 5 bases, with 10 bases separating them. This CDR3 contains 13 residues. This chain's CDR3 is CASSMRPGETQYF. The CDR3 coding sequence is TGTGCCAGTAGTATGCGGCCTGGGGAGACCCAGTACTTC.

The V and J genes are TRBV12-3 or TRBV12-4 and TRBJ1-5; D call uncertain. Trimming removed 5 bases at V and 7 bases at J, with 9 bases between. The CDR3 has 12 residues. CDR3 sequence (DNA): TGTGCCAGCAGTAGACCGGGGCAGCCCCAGCATTTT. Translation: CASSRPGQPQHF.

This clone was recorded a few times. This chain links TRBV29-1 with TRBJ1-2; no clear D gene. From germline, CDR1 is SQVTM and CDR2 ANQGSEA. V dropped 8 bases and J dropped 6 bases, with 13 bases sitting between them. The CDR3 totals 11 residues. CDR3 region: CSPYRANGYTF. The CDR3, as DNA: TGCAGCCCCTACAGAGCCAATGGCTACACCTTC.

The chain carries TRBV5-1 and TRBJ1-5; the D is unclear. The V end was cut by 1 base, the J end by 4 bases, with 15 bases between. The CDR3 has 16 amino acids. In germline, CDR1 is SGHRS, CDR2 YFSETQ. CDR3 loop: CASSLSGGAQNQPQHF. CDR3 DNA sequence: TGCGCCAGCAGCTTGAGCGGCGGCGCCCAAAATCAGCCCCAGCATTTT.

The gene calls are TRBV5-1 and TRBJ1-1, with 7 bases aligning to TRBD1. The V segment lost 3 bases and the J segment 4 bases; nucleotides outside the gene matches: 6. The CDR3 loop spans 14 amino acids. Germline V gives CDR1 SGHRS, CDR2 YFSETQ. The CDR3 DNA reads as TGCGCCAGCAGCTGGGCACAGGGGCCCACTGAAGCTTTCTTT. The encoded protein is CASSWAQGPTEAFF.

V gene TRBV30 combines with J gene TRBJ2-7, with 9 bases fitting TRBD1. CDR3 length equals 14 residues. Germline V gene data show CDR1 as GTSNPN and CDR2 as SVGIG (reference sequence). V gave up 4 bases and J gave up 3 bases; unmatched junction bases: 7. CDR3 nucleotide sequence: TGTGCCTGGAACCCCGGGACAGGGAGCTACGAGCAGTACTTC. Translation gives CAWNPGTGSYEQYF.

In its sample, this clone was seen a few times. V and J are TRBV3-1 (or the pseudogene TRBV3-2) and TRBJ2-1, with TRBD1 identical over 7 bases. The CDR3 covers 15 residues. Germline trimming cut 5 bases from V and 0 bases from J; bases unmatched to any gene: 4. CDR1 is LGHDT, CDR2 YNNKEL, per germline (reference sequence). The CDR3 protein is CASSVGQSSYNEQFF. The CDR3 DNA is TGTGCCAGCAGCGTGGGACAGTCCTCCTACAATGAGCAGTTCTTC.

The chain uses TRBV6-2 or TRBV6-3 and TRBJ1-1; a weak D match, TRBD1 (6 bases). CDR1 and CDR2 from the germline V gene are MNHEY and SVGEGT. Deletions cut 2 bases from V and 1 base from J, with 23 bases between. The CDR3 sequence is 19 residues long. In DNA, the CDR3 is TGTGCCAGCAGTTACGGGACACAAAGAAAGGTTTACAAGAACACTGAAGCTTTCTTT. This sequence encodes CASSYGTQRKVYKNTEAFF.

This sequence joins TRBV5-1 and TRBJ1-2; D might be TRBD1 (5 bases). Germline-derived CDR1 and CDR2 are SGHRS and YFSETQ. This CDR3 has 15 amino acids. The ends were cut back, 1 base at V and 2 bases at J, with 12 bases in the middle. CDR3 sequence reads: CASSLSTGSNYGYTF. CDR3 bases: TGCGCCAGCAGCTTGTCAACAGGTTCGAACTATGGCTACACCTTC.

The genes are TRBV5-1 and TRBJ2-1; 12 positions match TRBD2. From germline, CDR1 is SGHRS and CDR2 YFSETQ. The CDR3 extends over 17 amino acids. V was pared by 0 bases and J by 3 bases, with 4 bases of the junction left unmatched. CDR3 sequence reads: CASSLAPTSGGYNEQFF. The CDR3, as DNA: TGCGCCAGCAGCTTGGCCCCGACTAGCGGGGGCTACAATGAGCAGTTCTTC.

CDR3 in DNA: TGTGCCAGCAGCTTAGATTTCCTACCTAATGAAAAACTGTTTTTT. This codes for CASSLDFLPNEKLFF. The rearrangement joins TRBV7-8 to TRBJ1-4, with D unresolved. This CDR3 comprises 15 residues. The germline V and J ends were trimmed by 1 base and 3 bases, with 9 bases remaining between them. Germline CDR1 and CDR2: SGHVS and FQNEAQ.

In its sample, this clone was seen a few times. The J gene is TRBJ1-4, the V gene TRBV13; D call uncertain. This CDR3 is built from 16 residues. The germline V gene has CDR1 PRHDT and CDR2 FYEKMQ (reference sequence). Trimming took off 5 bases at V and 0 bases at J, with 13 bases between the two ends. CDR3 nucleotide sequence: TGTGCCAGCAGCAACAGACCGTTGACAACTAATGAAAAACTGTTTTTT. This encodes CASSNRPLTTNEKLFF. The full variable domain, its missing parts supplied by reference TRBV13 and TRBJ1-4, is AAGVIQSPRHLIKEKRETATLKCYPIPRHDTVYWYQQGPGQDPQFLISFYEKMQSDKGSIPDRFSAQQFSDYHSELNMSSLELGDSALYFCASSNRPLTTNEKLFFGSGTQLSVL.

V is TRBV18 and J is TRBJ2-7, with 8 bases identical to TRBD1. With 4 bases clipped from V and 2 bases from J, the junction kept 4 bases outside the gene matches. CDR3 length: 14 amino acids. CDR1 is KGHSH and CDR2 is LQKENI in the germline V gene. CDR3 protein: CASSHTQGAYEQYF. The CDR3 coding sequence is TGTGCCAGCTCACATACACAGGGGGCCTACGAGCAGTACTTC.

This sequence joins TRBV28 and TRBJ1-2; the match to TRBD1 covers 7 bases. The germline V gene encodes CDR1 MDHEN and CDR2 SYDVKM. The CDR3 contains 14 residues. V shed 10 bases and J 4 bases; nucleotides not matched to a gene: 12. CDR3 in amino acids: CATCTQGVFYGYTF. CDR3 DNA sequence: TGTGCCACCTGCACCCAGGGGGTTTTCTATGGCTACACCTTC.

This clone has just one count. V and J are TRBV7-2 and TRBJ1-2; D is unclear. The CDR3 length is 12 residues. Germline V gene data show CDR1 as SGHTA and CDR2 as FQGNSA. Trimming left V 2 bases short and J 4 bases short, with 5 bases between. CDR3 bases: TGTGCCAGCAGCTTAAGGAGCTATGGCTACACCTTC. It specifies CASSLRSYGYTF.

The chain is built from TRBV11-2 and TRBJ1-3, with D uncertain. Looked up from germline, CDR1 is SGHAT and CDR2 is FQNNGV. Trimming pared 1 base from V and 0 bases from J, leaving 10 bases between. This CDR3 has 16 residues. CDR3: CASSLGYPGSGNTIYF. CDR3 coding DNA: TGTGCCAGCAGCTTAGGATATCCGGGCTCTGGAAACACCATATATTTT.

This chain connects TRBV9 to TRBJ1-2; D gene unclear. V lost 0 bases and J lost 0, with 6 bases in between. Germline-derived CDR1 and CDR2 are SGDLS and YYNGEE. There are 14 residues in the CDR3. CDR3 sequence (DNA): TGTGCCAGCAGCGTAGAATCTTCTAACTATGGCTACACCTTC. Amino acid sequence: CASSVESSNYGYTF.

The genes are TRBV7-9 and TRBJ2-1, with 16 nucleotides matching TRBD2. Germline V CDR1 and CDR2: SEHNR, FQNEAQ (reference sequence). The trim removed 5 bases at V and 4 bases at J, leaving 11 bases unmatched. This CDR3 has 19 residues. The CDR3 DNA reads as TGTGCCAGCAGCCCTGGGACTAGCGGGGGGGCCAGCGCTTACAATGAGCAGTTCTTC. The encoded protein is CASSPGTSGGASAYNEQFF.

This chain links TRBV7-2 with TRBJ2-2, with D tentatively TRBD1 (6 bases). V lost 3 bases to trimming and J lost 3 bases, with 8 bases between them. Germline loops: CDR1 SGHTA, CDR2 FQGNSA. The length of the CDR3 is 14 residues. CDR3 DNA sequence: TGTGCCAGCAGCTTGGGACAACACACCGGGGAGCTGTTTTTT. Translated: CASSLGQHTGELFF.